Following are 5 T cell receptor beta chains from one sample sequenced in a study of T-cell reconstitution after alpha-beta-depleted transplantation in children. Molecular barcoding with unique molecular identifiers was used for the TCRbeta library. MiXCR, applied by TCRdb to the PCR reads, yields one record per CDR3 protein. The table lists some 640,000 distinct CDR3 sequences, over 15% of them singletons. The sequenced sample was PBMCs from the stem cell graft donor, obtained from the stem cell graft. These receptors came from a human donor who donated a stem cell graft to a child with acute myeloid leukemia.

The chain links TRBV6-2 or TRBV6-3 to TRBJ2-7; unclear D gene. Germline CDR1 MNHEY, CDR2 SVGEGT. This CDR3 has 12 residues. V was pared by 6 bases and J by 3 bases, with 9 bases between. For the CDR3, the DNA is TGTGCCAGCAGGTCCCCGGGCTACGAGCAGTACGTC. Protein sequence: CASRSPGYEQYV.

This clonotype came up many times. The rearrangement links TRBV29-1 to TRBJ1-1; D is unclear. Trimming removed 4 bases from V and 0 bases from J, with 9 bases in between. CDR3 length: 13 amino acids. CDR1 SQVTM and CDR2 ANQGSEA come from the germline V gene. CDR3 loop: CSVVASMNTEAFF. DNA of the CDR3: TGCAGCGTTGTTGCCAGTATGAACACTGAAGCTTTCTTT.

In this sample, this clonotype turned up many times. This chain connects TRBV6-5 to TRBJ2-5; the D is unclear. In germline, CDR1 is MNHEY, CDR2 SVGAGI. With 0 bases removed from V and 3 bases from J, the gap between germline ends came to 11 bases. The CDR3 spans 15 residues. Here the CDR3 DNA reads TGTGCCAGCAGTTACTCGAATCGCGTGAAAGAGACCCAGTACTTC. Amino acid sequence: CASSYSNRVKETQYF.

This clonotype was observed many times. The CDR3 nucleotides read TGTGCCAGCAGCTTGGTGTCAGGGGTGGTCGGGGAGCTGTTTTTT. Protein: CASSLVSGVVGELFF. V gene TRBV5-5 combines with J gene TRBJ2-2; perhaps TRBD1 as D (6 bases). V lost 0 bases to trimming and J lost 7 bases, with 13 bases between them. CDR1 is SGHKS, CDR2 YYEKEE, per germline (reference sequence). The CDR3 runs to 15 residues.

On this clonotype: A much bigger clone sits one base away, suggesting this may be a read error. The chain employs TRBV7-2 and TRBJ2-7; 7 bases are a match to TRBD1. After removal of 5 bases from V and 6 bases from J, the junction contained 7 bases not matched to a gene. The germline CDR1 and CDR2 sequences are SGHTA and FQGNSA. The CDR3 is 13 amino acids. For the CDR3, the DNA is TGTGCCAGCAGCCTCGAGACAGGGATCGAGCAGTACTTC. Protein: CASSLETGIEQYF.